The 14 T cell receptor beta chains in this list originate from one sample, sequenced in a study of T cells in Graves' hyperthyroidism and ophthalmopathy. Amplification targeted TCR beta CDR3 regions from RNA transcripts. HTBI primers drove first-round RT-PCR of the TCR CDR3. TCRdb called the multiplex PCR reads again in MiXCR, with one record for every CDR3 protein. In the table there are about 300,000 distinct CDR3 sequences, roughly 19% of which are singletons. Sequenced sample: blood. The receptor set was obtained from a man aged 50-59 years with Graves' ophthalmopathy.

V gene TRBV7-9 combines with J gene TRBJ2-6; perhaps TRBD2 as D (5 bases). The CDR3 is 15 amino acids. Germline CDR1 SEHNR, CDR2 FQNEAQ (reference sequence). V was clipped by 8 bases and J by 2 bases, with 13 bases between them. The CDR3: CASATPGAGANVLTF. Written as DNA, the CDR3 is TGTGCCAGCGCTACACCCGGGGCTGGGGCCAACGTCCTGACTTTC.

Ten or more counts support this clonotype. The V and J genes are TRBV3-1 and TRBJ2-1; tentative D call: TRBD1 (6 bases). This CDR3 has 15 residues. Germline assignment: CDR1 LGHDT and CDR2 YNNKEL (reference sequence). V was pared by 0 bases and J by 8 bases, with 14 bases between. CDR3 coding DNA: TGTGCCAGCAGCCAAGACACAGGGTCCGGCTATGAGCAGTTCTTC. Its translation is CASSQDTGSGYEQFF.

This clonotype has at least ten counts. Relative to the germline gene, one junction end is altered; a read error may explain this. The V call is TRBV5-1, the J call TRBJ2-5; 11 nucleotides align to TRBD1. There are 15 residues in the CDR3. Germline V gene sequence: CDR1 SGHRS, CDR2 YFSETQ. The CDR3 DNA follows: TGTGCCAGCAGCTTTGGGACAGGGGGCCAAGAGACCCAGTACTTC. The encoded protein is CASSFGTGGQETQYF.

About this clonotype itself: This sequence may be a read error, since a much larger clone differs from it by one base. The CDR3 does not end in the conserved phenylalanine or tryptophan, so this is likely a read error. The chain links TRBV28 to TRBJ1-6; no reliable D call. The germline V and J ends were trimmed by 7 bases and 7 bases, with 14 bases remaining between them. Germline V gives CDR1 MDHEN, CDR2 SYDVKM. The CDR3 is 14 amino acids. For the CDR3, the DNA is TGTGCCAGCACCTCAGGACGGATAAATTCACCCCTCCACTCT. Translated, it gives CASTSGRINSPLHS.

The table lists this clonotype with many counts. The germline gene is not matched at one end of the junction; a read error may be the cause. This chain links TRBV5-6 with TRBJ2-7, with 9 nucleotides matching TRBD1. Germline V CDR1 and CDR2: SGHDT, YYEEEE. The CDR3 is 15 residues long. CDR3 nucleotide sequence: TGTGCCAGCTTCCTTTGGACAGGGGCCTCCAACGAGCAGTACTTC. It encodes CASFLWTGASNEQYF.

Comments on this clonotype: A much larger clone differs from this one at a single base, so this may be a read error. Here the CDR3 omits its conserved ending phenylalanine or tryptophan, so a read error is the likely source. V gene TRBV20-1 combines with J gene TRBJ2-3; 10 nucleotides align to TRBD2. This CDR3 region has 14 residues. CDR1 and CDR2 (germline): DFQATT, SNEGSKA (reference sequence). Unmatched junction bases numbered 6, after V lost 6 bases and J lost 3 bases. The CDR3 coding sequence is TGCAGTGCCCGCGCTAGCGGGAGAACAGATACGCAGTATTCT. This encodes CSARASGRTDTQYS.

This clonotype appeared many times. The chain joins TRBV13 to TRBJ1-5, with a weak D call TRBD1 (6 bases). Trimming took 2 bases from V and 6 from J, leaving 11 bases between them. Per the germline V gene, CDR1 is PRHDT and CDR2 is FYEKMQ (reference sequence). The CDR3 runs 14 residues. CDR3 sequence (DNA): TGTGCCAGCAGCTTACGGGGGGCGGGTCAGCCCCAGCATTTT. This encodes CASSLRGAGQPQHF.

This clonotype was recorded many times. V and J are TRBV6-1 and TRBJ1-1; 10 nucleotides line up with TRBD1. This CDR3 is 15 amino acids long. The J segment lost 5 bases and the V segment lost 6 bases, leaving 9 bases of the junction unmatched. Germline V gene data show CDR1 as MNHNS and CDR2 as SASEGT. The CDR3 DNA reads as TGTGCCAGCAGACCTAGGACAGGGGGGAAAACTGAAGCTTTCTTT. Translating gives CASRPRTGGKTEAFF.

This chain uses TRBV9 with TRBJ2-7; TRBD2 matches at 12 bases. Losses at the gene ends were 4 bases for V and 4 bases for J; bases not matched to a gene: 6. Germline loops: CDR1 SGDLS, CDR2 YYNGEE. The CDR3 is 15 amino acids. In DNA form, the CDR3 reads TGTGCCAGCAGCCCCCGGACTAGCGGGATGTACGAGCAGTACTTC. As protein: CASSPRTSGMYEQYF.

Points on this clonotype: Compared with germline, one end of the junction differs, possibly owing to a read error. This chain connects TRBV5-1 to TRBJ1-6; D gene unclear. This CDR3 is built from 13 residues. Germline CDR1 is SGHRS and CDR2 is YFSETQ. The CDR3 here is CTSNGGDNSPLHF. The CDR3 nucleotides are TGCACCAGCAATGGTGGGGATAATTCACCCCTCCACTTT.

This clonotype appeared a few times. CDR3 DNA: TGTGCCACCAGTGAACCGATTGGAGGGGGCTACACCTTC. The encoded protein is CATSEPIGGGYTF. The V gene is TRBV24-1, the J gene TRBJ1-2; no clear D. Germline V gives CDR1 KGHDR, CDR2 SFDVKD. Trimming cost V 4 bases and J 8 bases, with 13 bases left between them. CDR3 length equals 13 residues.

The J gene is TRBJ2-3, the V gene TRBV28; D is possibly TRBD1 (5 bases). Trimming took off 3 bases at V and 0 bases at J, with 13 bases between the two ends. CDR1 and CDR2 from the germline V gene are MDHEN and SYDVKM. The CDR3 totals 16 residues. CDR3 region: CASSFSSRASTDTQYF. The DNA of the CDR3 is TGTGCCAGCAGTTTTTCGTCCAGGGCTAGCACAGATACGCAGTATTTT.

This clonotype turned up a few times. V is TRBV29-1 and J is TRBJ1-2, with 7 bases identical to TRBD1. Germline CDR1 and CDR2: SQVTM and ANQGSEA. The CDR3 runs to 14 residues. V was pared by 6 bases and J by 4 bases, with 11 bases of the junction left unmatched. The CDR3 loop reads CSVAGTVYSYGYTF. The CDR3 coding sequence is TGCAGCGTAGCCGGGACAGTTTACTCCTATGGCTACACCTTC.

This clonotype was counted a few times. V usage is TRBV4-2 and J usage is TRBJ2-2; D could derive from TRBD1 or TRBD2 (5 bases each). V lost 0 bases, J lost 3 bases, and 8 bases lay in between. The CDR3 extends over 15 amino acids. Germline V CDR1 and CDR2: LGHNA, YNFKEQ. The CDR3 sequence is CASSQDRGDTGELFF. In DNA form, the CDR3 reads TGTGCCAGCAGCCAAGATCGAGGGGACACCGGGGAGCTGTTTTTT.